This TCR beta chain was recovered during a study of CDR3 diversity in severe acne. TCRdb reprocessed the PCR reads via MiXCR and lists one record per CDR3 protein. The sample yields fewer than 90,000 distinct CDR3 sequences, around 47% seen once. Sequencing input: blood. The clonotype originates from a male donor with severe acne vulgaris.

The DNA of the CDR3 is TGTGCCAGCAGGCCCCCCCTTGGGAGCGGCCAAGAGACCCAGTACTTC. It yields the protein CASRPPLGSGQETQYF. The rearrangement uses TRBV28 and TRBJ2-5; D is perhaps TRBD2 (5 bases). The CDR3 extends over 16 amino acids. Looked up from germline, CDR1 is MDHEN and CDR2 is SYDVKM. Trimming took off 6 bases at V and 1 base at J, with 18 bases between the two ends.